The T cell receptor (beta chain) described here comes from a study of shared clonotypes between healthy human individuals. Trimming removed 4 bases at V and 8 bases at J, with 22 bases between. The CDR3 loop spans 16 amino acids. From germline, CDR1 is SGHDT and CDR2 YYEEEE. Partitioning of CD4+ cells yielded a CD45RA+ naive subset and a CD45RA-negative memory subset. A word on this clone: The target antigen is unknown.

Study-wide findings and caveats: What naive subsets generally showed was a larger estimated richness than memory subsets showed.

Only in-frame clones appear in the TCRdb table, and some are missing; sequencing was by immunoSEQ multiplex PCR. Counted here are millions of clones, over 85% occurring once; the ten biggest clones make up 0.39%. The chain has TRBV5-6 and TRBJ2-1, with D unclear. This TCR came from a man aged 18 to 30 in good health. Some clones in this sample may be carry-over from other donors' samples. Sequenced: naive CD4+ T cells from PBMCs. Regarding subset: CD45RA+ positively selected. CDR3 amino acids: CASSPRRALNFDEQFF. The CDR3 nucleotides read TGTGCCAGCAGCCCCCGCCGAGCCCTCAACTTTGATGAGCAGTTCTTC.